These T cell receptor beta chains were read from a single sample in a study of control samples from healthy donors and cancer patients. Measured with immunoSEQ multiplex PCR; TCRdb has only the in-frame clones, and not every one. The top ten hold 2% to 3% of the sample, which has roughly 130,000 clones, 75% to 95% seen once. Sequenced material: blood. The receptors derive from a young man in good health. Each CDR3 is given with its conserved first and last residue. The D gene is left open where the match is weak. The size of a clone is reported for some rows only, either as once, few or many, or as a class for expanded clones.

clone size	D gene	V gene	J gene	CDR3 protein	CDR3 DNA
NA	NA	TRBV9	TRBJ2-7	CASSPPKSSYEQYF	TGTGCCAGCAGCCCCCCTAAGAGCTCCTACGAGCAGTACTTC
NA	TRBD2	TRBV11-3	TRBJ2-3	CASSLDPPLAGITDTQYF	TGTGCCAGCAGCTTAGATCCCCCCCTAGCGGGAATCACAGATACGCAGTATTTT
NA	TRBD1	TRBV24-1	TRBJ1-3	CATSDGGAGGSNTIYF	TGTGCCACCAGTGATGGAGGGGCAGGGGGCTCAAACACCATATATTTT
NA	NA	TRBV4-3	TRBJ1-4	CASSQDRGEAWEKLFF	TGCGCCAGCAGCCAAGATCGAGGGGAGGCATGGGAAAAACTGTTTTTT
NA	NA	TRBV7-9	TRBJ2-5	CASSFGSKETQYF	TGTGCCAGCAGCTTCGGCAGCAAAGAGACCCAGTACTTC
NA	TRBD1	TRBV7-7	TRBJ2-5	CASSPHRQGALEETQYF	TGTGCTAGCAGCCCGCACCGACAGGGGGCGTTAGAAGAGACCCAGTACTTC
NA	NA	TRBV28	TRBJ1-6	CASSSTQSPLHF	TGTGCCAGCAGCTCCACGCAGTCACCCCTCCACTTT
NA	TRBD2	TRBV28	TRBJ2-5	CASSFSGGGETQYF	TGTGCCAGCAGTTTTAGCGGGGGCGGAGAGACCCAGTACTTC
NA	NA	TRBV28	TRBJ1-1	CASNRPREAFF	TGTGCCAGTAACAGGCCCCGTGAAGCTTTCTTT
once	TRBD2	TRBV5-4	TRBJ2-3	CASWRAGVGTDTQYF	TGTGCCAGCTGGAGGGCGGGAGTCGGTACAGATACGCAGTATTTT
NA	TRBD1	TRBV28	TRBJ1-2	CASSLWAGGANYGYTF	TGTGCCAGCAGTTTATGGGCAGGGGGCGCCAACTATGGCTACACCTTC
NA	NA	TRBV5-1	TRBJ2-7	CASSLGAPTREQYF	TGCGCCAGCAGCTTGGGAGCCCCCACGCGGGAGCAGTACTTC
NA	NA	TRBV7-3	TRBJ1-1	CASSSQNRARTF	TGTGCCAGCAGCTCGCAAAACAGGGCGCGAACCTTT
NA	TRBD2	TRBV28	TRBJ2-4	CASLSVIAGASKNIQYF	TGTGCCAGCCTAAGCGTCATAGCGGGAGCCTCCAAAAACATTCAGTACTTC
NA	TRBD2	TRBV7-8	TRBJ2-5	CASSPPQSGRARETQYF	TGTGCCAGCAGCCCCCCCCAAAGCGGGAGGGCCCGAGAGACCCAGTACTTC
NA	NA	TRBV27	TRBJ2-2	CASSLGLSANTGELFF	TGTGCCAGCAGTCTAGGGCTATCAGCGAACACCGGGGAGCTGTTTTTT
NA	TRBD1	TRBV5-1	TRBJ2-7	CASSHGTAPDEQYF	TGCGCCAGCAGCCACGGGACAGCCCCCGACGAGCAGTACTTC
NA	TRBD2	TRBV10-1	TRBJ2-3	CASSASGGTDTQYF	TGCGCCAGCAGTGCTAGCGGAGGCACAGATACGCAGTATTTT
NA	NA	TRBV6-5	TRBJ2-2	CASSYETEAGELFF	TGTGCCAGCAGTTATGAGACGGAGGCCGGGGAGCTGTTTTTT
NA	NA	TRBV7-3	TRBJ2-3	CASSLEGGGTAQYF	TGTGCCAGCAGCTTAGAGGGCGGAGGGACGGCGCAGTATTTT
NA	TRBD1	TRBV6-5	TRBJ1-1	CASLDRGSPPTEAFF	TGTGCCAGTCTAGACAGGGGGTCCCCTCCCACTGAAGCTTTCTTT
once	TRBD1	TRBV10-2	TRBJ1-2	CASRETGAFSGYTF	TGCGCCAGCAGAGAAACAGGGGCCTTCTCAGGCTACACCTTC
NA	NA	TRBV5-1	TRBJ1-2	CASSLAQGQTNYGYTF	TGCGCCAGCAGCTTGGCCCAGGGACAAACTAACTATGGCTACACCTTC
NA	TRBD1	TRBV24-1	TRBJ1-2	CATSDAGTGTLTF	TGTGCCACCAGTGATGCCGGGACAGGGACCCTCACCTTC
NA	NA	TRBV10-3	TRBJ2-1	CAISELASPNEQFF	TGTGCCATCAGTGAGTTAGCCAGCCCCAATGAGCAGTTCTTC
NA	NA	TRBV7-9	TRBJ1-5	CASSFSGSNQPQHF	TGTGCCAGCAGCTTTTCGGGTAGCAATCAGCCCCAGCATTTT
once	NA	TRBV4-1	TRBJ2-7	CASSPEQWYEQYF	TGCGCCAGCAGCCCCGAGCAATGGTACGAGCAGTACTTC
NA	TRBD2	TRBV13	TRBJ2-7	CASSPPLAGSYEQYF	TGTGCCAGCAGCCCCCCCCTAGCGGGATCCTACGAGCAGTACTTC
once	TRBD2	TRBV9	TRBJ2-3	CASSVVASGSTDTQYF	TGTGCCAGCAGCGTAGTGGCTAGCGGATCCACAGATACGCAGTATTTT
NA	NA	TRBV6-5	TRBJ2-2	CASRKSTGELFF	TGTGCCAGCAGAAAAAGCACCGGGGAGCTGTTTTTT
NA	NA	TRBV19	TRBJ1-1	CASRSEGAEAFF	TGTGCCAGTAGATCTGAAGGAGCTGAAGCTTTCTTT
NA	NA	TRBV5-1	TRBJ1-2	CASSLNIGEGSNYGYTF	TGCGCCAGCAGCTTGAATATCGGGGAAGGCTCAAACTATGGCTACACCTTC
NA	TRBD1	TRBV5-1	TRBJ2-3	CASRGQGRDTDTQYF	TGCGCCAGCAGAGGACAGGGCCGGGACACAGATACGCAGTATTTT
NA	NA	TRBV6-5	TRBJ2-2	CASRPPGHPGELFF	TGTGCCAGCAGACCCCCGGGACATCCCGGGGAGCTGTTTTTT
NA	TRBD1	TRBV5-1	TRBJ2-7	CASSRTGATYEQYF	TGCGCCAGCAGTAGAACAGGGGCCACCTACGAGCAGTACTTC
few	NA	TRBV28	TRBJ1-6	CASRGLSSSPLHF	TGTGCCAGCCGGGGACTGTCTAGTTCACCCCTCCACTTT
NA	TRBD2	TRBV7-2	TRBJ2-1	CASSTSGTSGRAGEQFF	TGTGCCAGCAGCACCTCCGGGACTAGCGGGAGGGCCGGTGAGCAGTTCTTC
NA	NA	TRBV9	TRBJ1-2	CASSVYPGLYGYTF	TGTGCCAGCAGCGTATACCCGGGACTCTATGGCTACACCTTC
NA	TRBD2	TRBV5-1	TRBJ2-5	CASSLVHSGGAETQYF	TGCGCCAGCAGCTTGGTTCACAGCGGGGGGGCAGAGACCCAGTACTTC
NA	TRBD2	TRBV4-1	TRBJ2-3	CASSQDWASGRPDTQYF	TGCGCCAGCAGCCAAGATTGGGCTAGCGGGAGACCAGATACGCAGTATTTT
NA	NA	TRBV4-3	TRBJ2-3	CASSHVDTLSTDTQYF	TGCGCCAGCAGCCATGTTGACACCCTTAGCACAGATACGCAGTATTTT
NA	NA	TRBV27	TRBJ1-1	CASSRGLGGGQNTEAFF	TGTGCCAGCAGCCGGGGCCTCGGAGGAGGGCAGAACACTGAAGCTTTCTTT
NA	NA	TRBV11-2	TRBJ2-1	CASTSVSYNEQFF	TGTGCCAGCACCAGCGTTTCCTACAATGAGCAGTTCTTC
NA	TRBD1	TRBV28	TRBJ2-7	CASSIYGQVGFYEQYF	TGTGCCAGCAGTATCTACGGACAGGTTGGATTCTACGAGCAGTACTTC
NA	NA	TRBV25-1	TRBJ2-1	CASSEPTGLSVNEQFF	TGTGCCAGCAGTGAACCTACGGGACTTTCCGTGAATGAGCAGTTCTTC
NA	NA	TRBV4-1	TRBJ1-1	CASSQLTPHLAFF	TGCGCCAGCAGCCAACTGACACCCCACCTCGCTTTCTTT
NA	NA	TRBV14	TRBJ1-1	CASSQAGREAFF	TGTGCCAGCAGCCAAGCAGGGCGAGAAGCTTTCTTT
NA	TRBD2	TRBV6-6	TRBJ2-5	CASSSAAGAPPQYF	TGTGCCAGCAGTTCGGCAGCGGGGGCGCCCCCCCAGTACTTC
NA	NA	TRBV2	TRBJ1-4	CASSEEGNRSEKLFF	TGTGCCAGCAGTGAAGAGGGGAATAGGAGTGAAAAACTGTTTTTT
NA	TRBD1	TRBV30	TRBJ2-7	CAWSGQGAHEQYF	TGTGCCTGGAGCGGACAGGGGGCCCACGAGCAGTACTTC
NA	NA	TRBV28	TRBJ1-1	CASSLGAVKVTEAFF	TGTGCCAGCAGTTTAGGGGCGGTTAAAGTCACTGAAGCTTTCTTT
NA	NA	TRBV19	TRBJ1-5	CASRQGNQPQHF	TGTGCCAGCAGACAGGGCAATCAGCCCCAGCATTTT
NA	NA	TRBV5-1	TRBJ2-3	CASTLTGYTDTQYF	TGCGCCAGCACCCTCACAGGGTACACAGATACGCAGTATTTT
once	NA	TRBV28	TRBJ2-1	CASSLWPLRERDNEQFF	TGTGCCAGCAGTTTATGGCCCTTAAGGGAGAGAGACAATGAGCAGTTCTTC
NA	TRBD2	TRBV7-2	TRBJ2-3	CASSLVVAGGAADTQYF	TGTGCCAGCAGCTTAGTGGTAGCGGGAGGAGCGGCAGATACGCAGTATTTT
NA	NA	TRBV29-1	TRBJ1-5	CSVAWGGNQPQHF	TGCAGCGTTGCTTGGGGAGGGAATCAGCCCCAGCATTTT
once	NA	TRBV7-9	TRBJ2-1	CASSRGPYNEQFF	TGTGCCAGCAGCCGGGGTCCTTACAATGAGCAGTTCTTC
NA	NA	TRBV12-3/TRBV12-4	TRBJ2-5	CASSLIAHETQYF	TGTGCCAGCAGTTTAATAGCTCACGAGACCCAGTACTTC